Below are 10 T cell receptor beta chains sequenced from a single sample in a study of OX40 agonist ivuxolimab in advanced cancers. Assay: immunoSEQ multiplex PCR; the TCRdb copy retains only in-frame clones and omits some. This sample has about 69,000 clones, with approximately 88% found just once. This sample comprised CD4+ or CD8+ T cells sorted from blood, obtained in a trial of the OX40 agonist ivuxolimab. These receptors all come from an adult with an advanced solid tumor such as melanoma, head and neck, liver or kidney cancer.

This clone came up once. CDR3 sequence (DNA): TGTGCCATCAGTGAGTCGAAAGACTCCTACGAGCAGTACTTC. It encodes CAISESKDSYEQYF. The J gene is TRBJ2-7, the V gene TRBV10-3; no definite D call. Looked up from germline, CDR1 is ENHRY and CDR2 is SYGVKD. CDR3 length: 14 residues. V was shortened by 0 bases and J by 0 bases, with 6 bases between the two germline ends.

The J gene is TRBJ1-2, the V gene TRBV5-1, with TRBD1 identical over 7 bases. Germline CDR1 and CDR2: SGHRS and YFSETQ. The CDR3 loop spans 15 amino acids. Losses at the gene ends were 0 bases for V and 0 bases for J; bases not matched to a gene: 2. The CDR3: CASSLVGTANYGYTF. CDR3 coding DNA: TGCGCCAGCAGCTTGGTCGGGACAGCTAACTATGGCTACACCTTC.

DNA for the CDR3: TGTGCCAGCATCCCCCGGAGGGACTGGAACTACGAGCAGTACTTC. Protein sequence: CASIPRRDWNYEQYF. The chain employs TRBV7-3 and TRBJ2-7; D may be TRBD2 (6 bases). The V and J ends lost 7 bases and 3 bases respectively, with 19 bases between them. Germline CDR1 reads SGHTA; CDR2 reads FQGTGA. The CDR3 is 15 residues long.

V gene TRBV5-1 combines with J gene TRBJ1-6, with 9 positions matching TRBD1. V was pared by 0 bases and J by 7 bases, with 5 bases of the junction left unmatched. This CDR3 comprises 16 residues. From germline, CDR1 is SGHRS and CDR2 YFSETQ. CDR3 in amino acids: CASSLVWTGENSPLHF. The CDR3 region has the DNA TGCGCCAGCAGCTTGGTCTGGACAGGGGAGAATTCACCCCTCCACTTT.

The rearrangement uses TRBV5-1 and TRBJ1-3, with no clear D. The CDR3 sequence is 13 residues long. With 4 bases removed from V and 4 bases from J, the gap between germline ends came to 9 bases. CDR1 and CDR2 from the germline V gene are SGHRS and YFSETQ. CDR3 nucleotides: TGCGCCAGCAGCGATGCCTCGGGAAACACCATATATTTT. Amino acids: CASSDASGNTIYF. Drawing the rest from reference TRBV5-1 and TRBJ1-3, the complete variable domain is KAGVTQTPRYLIKTRGQQVTLSCSPISGHRSVSWYQQTPGQGLQFLFEYFSETQRNKGNFPGRFSGRQFSNSRSEMNVSTLELGDSALYLCASSDASGNTIYFGEGSWLTVV.

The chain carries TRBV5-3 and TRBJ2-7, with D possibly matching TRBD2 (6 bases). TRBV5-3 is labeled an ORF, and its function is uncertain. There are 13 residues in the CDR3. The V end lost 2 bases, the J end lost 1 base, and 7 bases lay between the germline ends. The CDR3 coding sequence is TGTGCCAGAAGCTTAGGGACTTCCTACGAGCAGTACTTC. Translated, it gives CARSLGTSYEQYF.

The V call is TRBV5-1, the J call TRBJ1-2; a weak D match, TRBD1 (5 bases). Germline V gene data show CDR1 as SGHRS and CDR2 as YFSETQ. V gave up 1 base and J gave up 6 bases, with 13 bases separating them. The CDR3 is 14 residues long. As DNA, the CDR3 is TGCGCCAGCAGCTTGCACGGGGCGCGTGATGGCTACACCTTC. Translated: CASSLHGARDGYTF.

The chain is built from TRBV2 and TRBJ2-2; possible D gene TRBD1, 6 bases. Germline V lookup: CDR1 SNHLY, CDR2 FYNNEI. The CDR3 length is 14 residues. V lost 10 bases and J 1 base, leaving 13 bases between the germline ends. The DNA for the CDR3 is TGTGCCATCCAAGAAGGGGGGAACACCGGGGAGCTGTTTTTT. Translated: CAIQEGGNTGELFF.

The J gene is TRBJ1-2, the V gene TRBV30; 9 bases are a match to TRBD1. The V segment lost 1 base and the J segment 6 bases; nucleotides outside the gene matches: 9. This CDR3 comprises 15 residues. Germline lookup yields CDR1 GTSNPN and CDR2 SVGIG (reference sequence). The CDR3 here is CAWSGGQGRWDGYTF. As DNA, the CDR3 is TGTGCCTGGAGTGGGGGACAGGGAAGGTGGGATGGCTACACCTTC.

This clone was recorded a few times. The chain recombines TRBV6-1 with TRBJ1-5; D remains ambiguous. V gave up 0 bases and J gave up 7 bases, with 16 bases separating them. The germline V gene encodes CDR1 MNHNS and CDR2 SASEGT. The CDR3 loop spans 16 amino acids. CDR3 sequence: CASSEALRVNGQPQHF. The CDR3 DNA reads TGTGCCAGCAGTGAAGCGCTTCGGGTGAATGGGCAGCCCCAGCATTTT.